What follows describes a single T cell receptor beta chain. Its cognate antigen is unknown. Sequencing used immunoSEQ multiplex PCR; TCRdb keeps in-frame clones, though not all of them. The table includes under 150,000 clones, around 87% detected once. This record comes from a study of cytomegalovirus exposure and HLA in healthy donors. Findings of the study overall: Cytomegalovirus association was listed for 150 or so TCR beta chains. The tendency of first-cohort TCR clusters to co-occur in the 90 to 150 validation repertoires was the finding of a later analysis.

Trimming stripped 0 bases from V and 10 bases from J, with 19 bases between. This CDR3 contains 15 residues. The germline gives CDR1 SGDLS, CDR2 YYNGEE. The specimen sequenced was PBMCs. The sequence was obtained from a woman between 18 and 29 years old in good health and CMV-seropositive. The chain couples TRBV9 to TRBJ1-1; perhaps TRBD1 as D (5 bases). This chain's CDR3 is CASSVDVTPERGAFF. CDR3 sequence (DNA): TGTGCCAGCAGCGTAGATGTAACCCCAGAAAGGGGAGCTTTCTTT.